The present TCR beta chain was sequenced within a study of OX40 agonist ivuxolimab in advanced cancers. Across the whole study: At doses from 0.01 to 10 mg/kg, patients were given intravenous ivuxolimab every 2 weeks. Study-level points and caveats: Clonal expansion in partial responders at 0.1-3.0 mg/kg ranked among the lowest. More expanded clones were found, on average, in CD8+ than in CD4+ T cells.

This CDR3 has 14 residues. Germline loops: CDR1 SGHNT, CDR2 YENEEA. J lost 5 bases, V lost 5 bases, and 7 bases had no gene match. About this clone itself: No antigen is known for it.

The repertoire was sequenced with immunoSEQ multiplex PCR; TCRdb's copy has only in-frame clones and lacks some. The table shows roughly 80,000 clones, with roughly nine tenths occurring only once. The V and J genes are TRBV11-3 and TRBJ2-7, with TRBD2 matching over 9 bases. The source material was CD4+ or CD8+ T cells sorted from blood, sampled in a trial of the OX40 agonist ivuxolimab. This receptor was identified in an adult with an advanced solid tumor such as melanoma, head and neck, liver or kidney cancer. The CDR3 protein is CASSPGSGSHEQYF. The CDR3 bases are TGTGCCAGCAGCCCAGGTAGCGGGAGCCACGAGCAGTACTTC.